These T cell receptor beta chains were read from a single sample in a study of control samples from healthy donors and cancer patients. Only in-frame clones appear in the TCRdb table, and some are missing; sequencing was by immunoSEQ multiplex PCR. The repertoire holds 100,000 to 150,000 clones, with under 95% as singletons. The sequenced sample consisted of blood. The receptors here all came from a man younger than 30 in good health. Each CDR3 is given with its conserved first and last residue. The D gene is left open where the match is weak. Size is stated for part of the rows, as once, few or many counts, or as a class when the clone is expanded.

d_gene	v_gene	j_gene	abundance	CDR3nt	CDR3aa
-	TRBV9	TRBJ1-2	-	TGTGCCAGCAGCGTGGCAGGCAATAGCTATGGCTACACCTTC	CASSVAGNSYGYTF
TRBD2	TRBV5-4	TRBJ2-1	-	TGTGCCAGCAGCCCAGCGGGGAGAGACTACAATGAGCAGTTCTTC	CASSPAGRDYNEQFF
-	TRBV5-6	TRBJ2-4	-	TGTGCCAGCAGCACGACAAGCCTTCTAGCCAAAAACATTCAGTACTTC	CASSTTSLLAKNIQYF
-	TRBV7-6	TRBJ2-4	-	TGTGCCAGCAGCTTAGAGGACCCGCTGGGCATTCAGTACTTC	CASSLEDPLGIQYF
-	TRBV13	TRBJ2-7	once	TGTGCCAGCAGCCAGGGCGGGGTCGAGCAGTACTTC	CASSQGGVEQYF
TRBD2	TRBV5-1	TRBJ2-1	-	TGCGCCAGCAGTCGAGCGGGGGGGCCGTCCTACAATGAGCAGTTCTTC	CASSRAGGPSYNEQFF
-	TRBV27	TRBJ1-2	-	TGTGCCAGCAGTTTAAGAGGGAACTATGGCTACACCTTC	CASSLRGNYGYTF
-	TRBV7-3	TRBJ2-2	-	TGTGCCAGCAGCTTAGCAGCAGGGGTGAACACCGGGGAGCTGTTTTTT	CASSLAAGVNTGELFF
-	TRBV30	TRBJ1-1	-	TGTGCCTGGAGTGTAGATGTGGGCCCCTATGAAGCTTTCTTT	CAWSVDVGPYEAFF
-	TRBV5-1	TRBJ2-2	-	TGCGCCAGCAGCGGTGCCGGGACAACGAACACCGGGGAGCTGTTTTTT	CASSGAGTTNTGELFF
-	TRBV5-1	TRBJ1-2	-	TGCGCCAGCAGCCCCTGGAACTCTAACTACACCTTC	CASSPWNSNYTF
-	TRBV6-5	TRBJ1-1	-	TGTGCCAGCAGTTCGTCGGGCCTGAACACTGAAGCTTTCTTT	CASSSSGLNTEAFF
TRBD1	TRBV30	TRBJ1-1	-	TGTGCCTGGAGTGGGACAGGGGGCACTGAAGCTTTCTTT	CAWSGTGGTEAFF
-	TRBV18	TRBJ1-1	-	TGTGCCAGCTCATCCACTCTGACAGACCTGCCGGCTGAAGCTTTCTTT	CASSSTLTDLPAEAFF
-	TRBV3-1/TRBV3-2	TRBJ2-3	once	TGTGCCAGCGGATACTTCACAGATACGCAGTATTTT	CASGYFTDTQYF
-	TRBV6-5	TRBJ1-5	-	TGTGCCAGCAAAATGTCGGGAGGGCAGCCCCAGCATTTT	CASKMSGGQPQHF
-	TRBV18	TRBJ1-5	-	TGTGCCAGCTCACCACTAGCACAGTCCAGAGATCAGCCCCAGCATTTT	CASSPLAQSRDQPQHF
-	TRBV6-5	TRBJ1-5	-	TGTGCCAGCATGGGGTCGGGCAATCAGCCCCAGCATTTT	CASMGSGNQPQHF
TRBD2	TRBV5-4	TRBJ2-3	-	TGTGCCAGCAGCCCCTCGGGCGGGGGGGCCTCAGATACGCAGTATTTT	CASSPSGGGASDTQYF
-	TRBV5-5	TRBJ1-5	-	TGTGCCAGCAGCTTACGGGGGGCTGACAATCAGCCCCAGCATTTT	CASSLRGADNQPQHF
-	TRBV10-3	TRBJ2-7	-	TGTGCCATCAGTGAGCCCCGCTACGAGCAGTACTTC	CAISEPRYEQYF
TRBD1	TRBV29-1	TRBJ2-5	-	TGCAGCGTCGCGGACAGGGACACTCAAGAGACCCAGTACTTC	CSVADRDTQETQYF
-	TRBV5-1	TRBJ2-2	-	TGCGCCAGCAGCCCCGAGACCGCGAACACCGGGGAGCTGTTTTTT	CASSPETANTGELFF
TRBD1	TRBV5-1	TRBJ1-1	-	TGCGCCAGCAGCCCCGGGACAGGGAACACTGAAGCTTTCTTT	CASSPGTGNTEAFF
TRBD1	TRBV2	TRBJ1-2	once	TGTGCCAGCAGTTCAGGGACAGGGGCTCGGGCTGTTTATGGCTACACCTTC	CASSSGTGARAVYGYTF
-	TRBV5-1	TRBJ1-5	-	TGCGCCAGCAGCTCAGGGGACGGAGGTCAGCCCCAGCATTTT	CASSSGDGGQPQHF
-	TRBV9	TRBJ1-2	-	TGTGCCAGCAGCGGCTTCGTCGGGGGAGGCTACACCTTC	CASSGFVGGGYTF
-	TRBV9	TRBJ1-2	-	TGTGCCAGCAGCGTAGGCCCGGGGGCTAACTATGGCTACACCTTC	CASSVGPGANYGYTF
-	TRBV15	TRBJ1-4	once	TGTGCCACCAGCAGAGACCAGTCAACTAATGAAAAACTGTTTTTT	CATSRDQSTNEKLFF
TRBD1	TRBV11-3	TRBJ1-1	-	TGTGCCAGCAGCTTCGACAGGGTCACTGAAGCTTTCTTT	CASSFDRVTEAFF
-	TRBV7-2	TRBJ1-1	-	TGTGCCAGCAGCTTAGTTCAGCGGCACACTGAAGCTTTCTTT	CASSLVQRHTEAFF
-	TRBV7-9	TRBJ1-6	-	TGTGCCAGCAGCCTACCATGGGATAATTCACCCCTCCACTTT	CASSLPWDNSPLHF
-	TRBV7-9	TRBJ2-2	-	TGTGCCAGCACCCTCAGCGAGACCACCGGGGAGCTGTTTTTT	CASTLSETTGELFF
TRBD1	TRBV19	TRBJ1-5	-	TGTGCCAGTAAGACAGGGAGCAATCAGCCCCAGCATTTT	CASKTGSNQPQHF
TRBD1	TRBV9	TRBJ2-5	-	TGTGCCAGCAGCGTGGACAGGGGGCCAGGAGAGACCCAGTACTTC	CASSVDRGPGETQYF
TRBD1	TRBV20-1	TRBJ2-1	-	TGCAGTGCTAGTGACAGGGGGACCTACAATGAGCAGTTCTTC	CSASDRGTYNEQFF
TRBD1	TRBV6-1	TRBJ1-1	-	TGTGCCAGCAGTGAAAGACAGGGGGCAAACACTGAAGCTTTCTTT	CASSERQGANTEAFF
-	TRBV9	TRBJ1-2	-	TGTGCCAGCAGCCAGGACAGCTATGGCTACACCTTC	CASSQDSYGYTF
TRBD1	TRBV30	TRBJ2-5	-	TGTGCCTGGAACTGGGACAGGCAAGAGACCCAGTACTTC	CAWNWDRQETQYF
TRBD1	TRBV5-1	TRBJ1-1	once	TGCGCCAGCAGCCTGCGGACAGGGACCACTGAAGCTTTCTTT	CASSLRTGTTEAFF
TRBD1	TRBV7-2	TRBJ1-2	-	TGTGCCAGCAGCTTAGCCCCTAAACAGGGGGCCCTCTATGGCTACACCTTC	CASSLAPKQGALYGYTF
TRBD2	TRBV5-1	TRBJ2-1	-	TGCGCCAGCAGCTCCGGACTAGCCGCGTTGAGCTCCTACAATGAGCAGTTCTTC	CASSSGLAALSSYNEQFF
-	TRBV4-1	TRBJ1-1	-	TGCGCCAGCAGCCCGCCTTTTACCGACGTTTACTTT	CASSPPFTDVYF
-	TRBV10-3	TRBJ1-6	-	TGTGCCATCCGGCCCGAGGGGTCACCCCTCCACTTT	CAIRPEGSPLHF
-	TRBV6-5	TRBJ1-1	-	TGTGCCAGCAGTTACTCAAGGGGTGAAGCTTTCTTT	CASSYSRGEAFF
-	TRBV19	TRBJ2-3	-	TGTGCCAGTAAAGAACAGAGCACAGATACGCAGTATTTT	CASKEQSTDTQYF
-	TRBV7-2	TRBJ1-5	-	TGTGCCAGCAGCTTAGGGTGGGGAAACAATCAGCCCCAGCATTTT	CASSLGWGNNQPQHF
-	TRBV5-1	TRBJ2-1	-	TGCGCCAGCAGCTTAGGCAGCGGGTCCTACAATGAGCAGTTCTTC	CASSLGSGSYNEQFF
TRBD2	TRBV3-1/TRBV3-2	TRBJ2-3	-	TGTGCCAGCAGAGCGGGGAGCACAGATACGCAGTATTTT	CASRAGSTDTQYF
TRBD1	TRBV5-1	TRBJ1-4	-	TGCGCCAGCAGCTTGACCGGGACAGCTAATGAAAAACTGTTTTTT	CASSLTGTANEKLFF
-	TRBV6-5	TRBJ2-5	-	TGTGCCAGCAGTTACCGGGGGGCCTACCAAGAGACCCAGTACTTC	CASSYRGAYQETQYF
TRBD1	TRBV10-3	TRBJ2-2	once	TGTGCCATCAGCCAGGGACAGGTGGCCACCGGGGAGCTGTTTTTT	CAISQGQVATGELFF
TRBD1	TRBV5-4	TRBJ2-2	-	TGTGCCAGCAGCCCACAGGGGGCGCGAACCGGGGAGCTGTTTTTT	CASSPQGARTGELFF
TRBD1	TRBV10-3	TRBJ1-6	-	TGTGCCACGACAGGGACGGGGGCGCCAGGGAATTCACCCCTCCACTTT	CATTGTGAPGNSPLHF
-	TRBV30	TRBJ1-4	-	TGTGCCTGGAACGCGGTTCGGGAAAAACTGTTTTTT	CAWNAVREKLFF